A selection of T cell receptor beta chains follows, all from one sample in a study of T-cell reconstitution after alpha-beta-depleted transplantation in children. TCRdb used MiXCR to reprocess the PCR reads, holding one entry per CDR3 protein. This sample has some 120,000 distinct CDR3 sequences; about 9.4% occur once, and the top ten carry 30% to 35%. The sequences come from PBMCs, collected before TCRalphabeta/CD19-depleted stem cell transplant. These receptors were taken from a boy aged 2 to 9 with acute lymphoblastic leukemia, due to receive a stem cell transplant. Both conserved end residues are part of each CDR3. D genes are given only for firm matches. Part of the rows lack a size; the others show once, few, many or a class for expanded clones.

-	TRBD1	TRBV19	TRBJ2-1	TGTGCCAGTAGTATTGGGGACAGTAGCTCCTACAATGAGCAGTTCTTC	CASSIGDSSSYNEQFF
few	-	TRBV7-9	TRBJ1-2	TGTGCCAGCAGCTTAGTAGCCGGGAGGGGCTACACCTTC	CASSLVAGRGYTF
many	-	TRBV20-1	TRBJ2-3	TGCAGTGCCCCGACCCTACCCGAAGGAGATACGCAGTATTTT	CSAPTLPEGDTQYF
many	-	TRBV10-3	TRBJ1-3	TGTGCCATCACCCGTCGGTTTGGTTCTGGCTCTGGAAACACCATATATTTT	CAITRRFGSGSGNTIYF
-	TRBD2	TRBV12-3/TRBV12-4	TRBJ2-1	TGTGCCATCAGTCCCCCCGGCAGACATCTAGCGGGTCTCAATGAGCAGTTCTTC	CAISPPGRHLAGLNEQFF
-	TRBD1	TRBV4-3	TRBJ1-5	TGCGCCAGCAGCCAAGGTCCGGACAGGGGGCTAGGTCAGCCCCAGCATTTT	CASSQGPDRGLGQPQHF
-	TRBD2	TRBV5-1	TRBJ2-1	TGCGCCAGCAGCCTCGGCCCACAGCGGGAGATAAACTACAATGAGCAGTTCTTC	CASSLGPQREINYNEQFF
-	-	TRBV7-8	TRBJ2-7	TGTGCCAGCAGCACCCCCCCTCGAGAGCAGTACTTC	CASSTPPREQYF
few	TRBD1	TRBV29-1	TRBJ2-7	TGCAGCGTTGGAGGGGGCCGCGAGGGTCCCTACGAGCAGTACTTC	CSVGGGREGPYEQYF
few	-	TRBV7-3	TRBJ2-1	TGTGCCAGCAGCTTAGGGCCCAGCATACCGTACAATGAGCAGTTCTTC	CASSLGPSIPYNEQFF
few	-	TRBV3-1	TRBJ2-5	TGTGCCAGCAGCCAAGAGAGGGGACGGGCCTCCCTCACCCGGGAGACCCAGTACTTC	CASSQERGRASLTRETQYF
-	TRBD2	TRBV5-4	TRBJ2-7	TGTGCCAGCAGCTTGCGAGGGGGCCGTAGCGGGGGCGGGTTGGCCTACGAGCAGTACTTC	CASSLRGGRSGGGLAYEQYF
many	-	TRBV7-8	TRBJ2-1	TGTGCCAGCAGCCTATACAGTTCCATCTCCTACAATGAGCAGTTCTTC	CASSLYSSISYNEQFF
few	-	TRBV6-1	TRBJ2-7	TGTGCCAGCACCCAGAACCAGGTGGGGTACGAGCAGTACTTC	CASTQNQVGYEQYF
few	-	TRBV6-1	TRBJ2-3	TGTGCCAGCAGTGAAGTCGGGAGCGGAACAGATACGCAGTATTTT	CASSEVGSGTDTQYF
few	-	TRBV5-1	TRBJ1-2	TGCGCCAGCAGCTTGTCAGGATCCAACTATGGCTACACCTTC	CASSLSGSNYGYTF
few	-	TRBV6-1	TRBJ1-5	TGTGCCAGCAGTGCTACCACGGGGCGGGCACAGCCCCAGCATTTT	CASSATTGRAQPQHF
few	-	TRBV15	TRBJ2-1	TGTGCCACCAGCAGGGACGCCCGGGGTACCTACAATGAGCAGTTCTTC	CATSRDARGTYNEQFF
many	-	TRBV12-3/TRBV12-4	TRBJ2-1	TGTGCCAGCAGTTTTTACAGGAATGAGCAGTTCTTC	CASSFYRNEQFF
-	TRBD2	TRBV28	TRBJ2-2	TGTGCCAGCGCCGGGGGAGCGGGATATACCGGGGAGCTGTTTTTT	CASAGGAGYTGELFF
many	TRBD2	TRBV20-1	TRBJ2-3	TGCAGTGCTAGGAGCGGGAGTGGCACAGATACGCAGTATTTT	CSARSGSGTDTQYF
few	-	TRBV18	TRBJ1-2	TGTGCCAGCTCACCAGCGACGGAGTATGGCTACACCTTC	CASSPATEYGYTF
many	-	TRBV12-3/TRBV12-4	TRBJ2-1	TGTGCCAGCACCACCACCTCGAGGGGCAATGAGCAGTTCTTC	CASTTTSRGNEQFF
few	-	TRBV5-1	TRBJ1-4	TGCGCCAGCAGCTTGGCCGGGACGCCCGGTCAGGAAAAACTGTTTTTT	CASSLAGTPGQEKLFF
-	-	TRBV4-1	TRBJ1-1	TGCGCCAGCAGCCAGATCAGATTGAACACTGAAGCTTTCTTT	CASSQIRLNTEAFF
-	TRBD1	TRBV6-5	TRBJ1-5	TGTGCCACCCATGGGACAGGGCAACAGCCCCAGCATTTT	CATHGTGQQPQHF
few	-	TRBV20-1	TRBJ2-3	TGCAGTGCTAGAGATCAGGTAGCGGAATCCACAGATACGCAGTATTTT	CSARDQVAESTDTQYF
few	-	TRBV6-1	TRBJ1-5	TGTGCCAGCAGTGAAAAAAGTCAGCCCCAGCATTTT	CASSEKSQPQHF
-	-	TRBV20-1	TRBJ2-7	TGCAGTGCTAGCCGGGACGTAAGAATCTACGAGCAGTACTTC	CSASRDVRIYEQYF
many	TRBD1	TRBV6-5	TRBJ1-3	TGTGCCAGCAGTTACTCCAGGGAGACAGGGGGAAACACCATATATTTT	CASSYSRETGGNTIYF
many	-	TRBV5-5	TRBJ2-2	TGTGCCAGCAGCATAACTGGGTTGACCGGGGAGCTGTTTTTT	CASSITGLTGELFF
-	-	TRBV27	TRBJ2-3	TGTGCCAGCAGTGGGGGGCACGGGAATACGCAGTATTTT	CASSGGHGNTQYF
many	-	TRBV5-6	TRBJ1-5	TGTGCCAGCAGCTTGGACGGTCGTAGCAATCAGCCCCAGCATTTT	CASSLDGRSNQPQHF
-	-	TRBV20-1	TRBJ1-2	TGCAGTGCTAGCCAATATGGCTACACCTTC	CSASQYGYTF
-	TRBD2	TRBV3-1	TRBJ2-7	TGTGCCAGCAGCCTCCGGGGATCGCGGGAGGGGGAAGAGCAGTACTTC	CASSLRGSREGEEQYF
few	TRBD2	TRBV5-6	TRBJ2-1	TGTGCCAGCAGCTTGGATTACGGGACTAGCGGATACAATGAGCAGTTCTTC	CASSLDYGTSGYNEQFF